Here is one T cell receptor beta chain with its context. The CDR3 is 15 amino acids. Germline CDR1 is LNHDA and CDR2 is SQIVND (reference sequence). V shed 11 bases and J shed 3 bases, with 22 bases lying between them. The data are from a study of control samples from healthy donors and cancer patients. Here immunoSEQ multiplex PCR was the method, and the copy in TCRdb shows in-frame clones only, minus some. The sample yields around 95,000 clones, roughly 87% seen once. This TCR derives from a woman aged 50 to 60 in good health. Sequencing input: blood. The V and J genes are TRBV19 and TRBJ1-2; a weak D match, TRBD1 (5 bases). The CDR3: CAPPFRVRLDYGYTF. For the CDR3, the DNA is TGTGCCCCACCGTTCAGGGTTAGGTTGGACTATGGCTACACCTTC.